Described below is a single T cell receptor beta chain sequence and its context. Its antigen remains unidentified. TCRdb keeps only in-frame clones here, not all; method: immunoSEQ multiplex PCR. The sample lists about 1 million clones; about 80% were seen once. This sample stems from a study of shared clonotypes between healthy human individuals. V was pared by 0 bases and J by 0 bases, with 9 bases between. Germline assignment: CDR1 SGDLS and CDR2 YYNGEE. CDR3 length: 15 residues. All donors were Caucasian adults living in Nashville, Tennessee. Findings and limits, study-wide: Naive subsets generally exceeded memory subsets in estimated richness.

This TCR was sampled from a man younger than 35 in good health. The chain couples TRBV9 to TRBJ1-1; D remains ambiguous. Sample: memory CD4+ T cells sorted from blood. Sample subset: CD45RA-negative fraction. CDR3 sequence reads: CASSVEGTVNTEAFF. CDR3 nucleotides: TGTGCCAGCAGCGTAGAAGGAACGGTGAACACTGAAGCTTTCTTT.